This TCR beta chain was captured in a study of immune heterogeneity within non-small cell lung tumors. Relative to its sample, this clonotype is medium-sized. Trimming took 3 bases from V and 7 from J; bases not matched to a gene: 8. Per germline, CDR1 MGHDK and CDR2 SYGVNS. This CDR3 is built from 16 residues. With 600 to 700 ng used per sample, the template was genomic DNA from bulk tumor. Several biopsies per primary tumor were taken during surgery, spaced as far apart as possible. Curative surgical treatment was performed in patients who had newly diagnosed, untreated non-small cell lung cancer. TCR beta CDR3 was amplified by multiplex PCR, first round 10 cycles, 32 V and 13 J primers. TCRdb reprocessed the multiplex PCR reads via MiXCR and lists one record per CDR3 protein. The data show around 4,000 distinct CDR3 sequences, 27% seen once.

The sequence was collected from a man in his fifties or sixties with non-small cell lung cancer. This chain connects TRBV25-1 to TRBJ2-1, with 11 positions matching TRBD2. Sequenced material: lung tumor tissue. The CDR3 sequence: CASSDSIAGGENEQFF. The CDR3 coding sequence is TGTGCCAGCAGTGACTCAATAGCGGGAGGGGAAAATGAGCAGTTCTTC.